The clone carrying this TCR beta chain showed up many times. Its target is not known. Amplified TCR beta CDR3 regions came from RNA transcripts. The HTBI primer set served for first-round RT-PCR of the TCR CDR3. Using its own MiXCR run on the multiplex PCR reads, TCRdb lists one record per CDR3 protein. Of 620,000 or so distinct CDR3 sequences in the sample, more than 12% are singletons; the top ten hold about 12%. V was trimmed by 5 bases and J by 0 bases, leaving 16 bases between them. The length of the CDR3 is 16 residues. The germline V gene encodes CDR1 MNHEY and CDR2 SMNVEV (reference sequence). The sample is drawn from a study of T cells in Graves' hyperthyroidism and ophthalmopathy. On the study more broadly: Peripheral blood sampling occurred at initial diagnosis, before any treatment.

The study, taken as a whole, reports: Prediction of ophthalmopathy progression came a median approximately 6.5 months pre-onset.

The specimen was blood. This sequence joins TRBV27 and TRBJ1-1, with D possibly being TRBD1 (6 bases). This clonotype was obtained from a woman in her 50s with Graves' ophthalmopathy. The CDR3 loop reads CASSPYRAPMNTEAFF. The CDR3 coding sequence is TGTGCCAGCAGTCCGTACAGGGCCCCCATGAACACTGAAGCTTTCTTT.